This T cell receptor (beta chain) was identified in a study of identical twins. Study results and caveats: Cross-sectional statistical analysis, not tracking of the same donors, underpinned the conclusions. Twins' surplus sharing was weaker for beta out-of-frame sequences. Out-of-frame sharing of TCR alpha in monozygotic twins was underestimated by models.

The V end was cut by 2 bases, the J end by 5 bases, with 23 bases between. CDR3 length: 18 amino acids. CDR1 is MNHEY and CDR2 is SVGEGT in the germline V gene. On this clonotype: The antigen is undetermined.

A universal primer site came from template switching; cDNA carried unique molecular identifiers. Using its own MiXCR run on the 5' RACE reads, TCRdb lists one record per CDR3 protein. The table lists around 670,000 distinct CDR3 sequences, around 5.7% of them singletons. Specimen: naive T cells sorted from blood. This TCR was recovered from a man younger than 35 in good health. This chain uses TRBV6-2 or TRBV6-3 with TRBJ2-3, with D tentatively TRBD1 or TRBD2 (5 bases each). This CDR3 is CASSYPASRLATGDTQYF. As DNA, the CDR3 is TGTGCCAGCAGTTACCCGGCTAGCCGTCTGGCAACAGGAGATACGCAGTATTTT.